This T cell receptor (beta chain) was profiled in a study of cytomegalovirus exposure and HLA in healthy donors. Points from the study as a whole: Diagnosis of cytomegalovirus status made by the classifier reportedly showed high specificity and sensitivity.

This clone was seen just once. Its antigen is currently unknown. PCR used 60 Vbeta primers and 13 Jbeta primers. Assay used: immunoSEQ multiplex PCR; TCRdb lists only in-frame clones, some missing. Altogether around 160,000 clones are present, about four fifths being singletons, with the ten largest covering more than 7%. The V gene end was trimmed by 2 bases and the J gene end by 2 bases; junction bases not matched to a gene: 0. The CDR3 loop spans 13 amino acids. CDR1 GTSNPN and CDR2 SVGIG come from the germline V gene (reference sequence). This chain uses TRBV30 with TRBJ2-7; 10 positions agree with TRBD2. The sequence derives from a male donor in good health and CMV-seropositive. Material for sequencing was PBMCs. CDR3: CAWSSGGAYEQYF. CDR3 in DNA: TGTGCCTGGAGTAGCGGGGGGGCCTACGAGCAGTACTTC.